Included here is one T cell receptor (beta chain) sequence, with context. It has no known antigen specificity. Base qualities are not provided; no much larger clone lies one nucleotide away. Per the publication, the treatment or condition label means: live attenuated yellow fever vaccine strain. At each blood-draw timepoint, two biological replicates of bulk PBMCs were obtained. A standard Ficoll-Paque protocol was used to isolate PBMCs from peripheral blood. TriZol was used to extract RNA from bulk PBMCs, from CD4 and CD8 fractions, and from dextramer-positive and dextramer-negative fractions. These data belong to a study of T cells after yellow fever vaccination (dated 2019 in TCRdb). Turning to the overall study: The SMART-Seq v4 Ultra Low Input RNA kit was used to prepare libraries from fractions with low cell numbers. To track T-cell clones before and after primary and booster YFV17D yellow fever vaccination, bulk TCR alpha and beta repertoires were sequenced longitudinally. Two healthy male donors made up the cohort, one aged 18 to 30 years and the other aged 30 to 40 years. Bulk PBMC replicates and cell subsets were isolated from blood drawn at multiple timepoints before and after both primary and secondary immunization.

The V and J ends are trimmed by 2 bases and 5 bases, leaving 5 bases between them. The CDR3 sequence holds 12 residues, the cysteine and phenylalanine included. The DNA shown is the 36-base CDR3, in frame from base 1. General findings and caveats noted by the study authors: Because the study included only a couple of donors, the extent to which the findings can be generalized is limited. Compared with the primary T-cell response, the secondary T-cell response was weaker but faster, peaking on day 5 rather than day 15. A small fraction of clonotypes showed up in both the CD4 and CD8 compartments, probably as a result of convergent recombination. Computational filtering was needed because FACS-sorted repertoires could contain abundant contaminating clonotypes from the bulk population. Most clones expanded after primary vaccination were re-detected after the booster (approximately 95% of CD4 and about nine tenths of CD8), suggesting broad memory maintenance.

TCR cDNA was synthesized by 5'RACE template switching, which introduced a universal primer site and unique molecular identifiers. cDNA synthesis was primed from both the TCR alpha and TCR beta constant segments. Two PCR steps were used to amplify libraries, with sample barcodes and sequencing adapters being added in the second step. Libraries were sequenced on Illumina HiSeq 2500 (2x100 bp) or NovaSeq (2x150 bp). As for how the authors treated the data: Reads were demultiplexed and collapsed into UMI consensus sequences with MIGEC, and V(D)J alignment was performed with MiXCR. Clonotypes responding to the vaccine were identified with edgeR on replicate PBMC samples, with the criteria of FDR below 0.01 and a log2 fold change above 5 up to day 15. Bulk clonotypes were assigned CD4 or CD8 identity according to which sequenced CD4 or CD8 repertoire held them at higher abundance. Through fastp at Q25 and MiXCR, TCRdb rebuilt clones from the public reads, retaining in-frame beta chains. Every distinct CDR3 protein forms one entry, paired with its most common genes and DNA. TCRdb, rather than the study authors, made the V and J calls. The sample includes more than 350,000 distinct CDR3 sequences, with under 14% observed a single time. The top ten clonotypes cover roughly 18% of the sample.

The sample here was PBMCs, taken on the day of the first yellow fever vaccination. The source is a man aged 18 to 29 who received the YFV17D yellow fever vaccine. The rearranged segments are TRBV12-3 or TRBV12-4 and TRBJ2-3; the D gene identity is not certain. The base sequence is TGTGCCAGCAGTTTACAGATAGATACGCAGTATTTT. This yields the protein CASSLQIDTQYF.